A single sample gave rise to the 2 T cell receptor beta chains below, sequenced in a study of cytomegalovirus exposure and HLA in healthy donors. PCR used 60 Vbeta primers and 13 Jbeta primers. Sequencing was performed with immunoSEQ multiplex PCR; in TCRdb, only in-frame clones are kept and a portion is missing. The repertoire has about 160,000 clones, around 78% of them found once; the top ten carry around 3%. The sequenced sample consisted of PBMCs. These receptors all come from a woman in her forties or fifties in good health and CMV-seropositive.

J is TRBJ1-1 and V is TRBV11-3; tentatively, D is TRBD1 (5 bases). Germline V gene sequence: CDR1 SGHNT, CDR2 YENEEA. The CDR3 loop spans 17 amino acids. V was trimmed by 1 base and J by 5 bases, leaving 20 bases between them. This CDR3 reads CASSLVHPFGGWTEAFF. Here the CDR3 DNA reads TGTGCCAGCAGCTTAGTCCACCCATTTGGGGGGTGGACTGAAGCTTTCTTT.

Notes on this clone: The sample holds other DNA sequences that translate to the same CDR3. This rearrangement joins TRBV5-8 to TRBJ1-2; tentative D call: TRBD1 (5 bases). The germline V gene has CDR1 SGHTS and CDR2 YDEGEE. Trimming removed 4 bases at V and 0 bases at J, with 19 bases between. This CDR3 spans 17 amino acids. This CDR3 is CASSLMYLRGPNYGYTF. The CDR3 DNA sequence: TGTGCCAGCAGCCTGATGTATTTAAGGGGTCCTAACTATGGCTACACCTTC.